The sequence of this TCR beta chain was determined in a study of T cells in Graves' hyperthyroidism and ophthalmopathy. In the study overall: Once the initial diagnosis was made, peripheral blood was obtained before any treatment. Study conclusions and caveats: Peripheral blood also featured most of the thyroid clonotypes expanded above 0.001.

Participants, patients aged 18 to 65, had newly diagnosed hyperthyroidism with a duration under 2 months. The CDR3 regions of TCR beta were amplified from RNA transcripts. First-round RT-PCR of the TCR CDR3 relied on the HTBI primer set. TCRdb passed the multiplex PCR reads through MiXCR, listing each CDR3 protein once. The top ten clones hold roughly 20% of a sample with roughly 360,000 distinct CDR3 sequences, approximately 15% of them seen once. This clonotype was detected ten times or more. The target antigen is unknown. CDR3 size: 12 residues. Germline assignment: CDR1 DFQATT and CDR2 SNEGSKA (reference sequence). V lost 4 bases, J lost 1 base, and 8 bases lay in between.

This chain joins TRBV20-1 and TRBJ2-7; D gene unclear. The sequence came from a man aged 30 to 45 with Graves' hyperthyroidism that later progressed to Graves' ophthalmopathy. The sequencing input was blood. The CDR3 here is CSAITRSYEQYF. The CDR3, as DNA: TGCAGTGCTATTACACGTTCCTACGAGCAGTACTTC.